Listed below are T cell receptor beta chains from one sample, sequenced in a study of CD8 T cells in ankylosing spondylitis. TCRdb processed the 5' RACE reads anew with MiXCR; each CDR3 protein has one entry. The sample includes roughly 150,000 distinct CDR3 sequences, 25% to 35% of them seen just once. The sequencing input was synovial fluid, either unsorted or a sorted T cell fraction (not recorded which). These receptors all stem from a male donor with ankylosing spondylitis. CDR3s include the opening cysteine and the closing phenylalanine or tryptophan. Each record gives: D gene, V gene, CDR3 length, clone size, J gene, CDR3 DNA, CDR3 protein. D genes are given only for firm matches. Size values are once, few and many counts, or a class for expanded clones, and some rows have none.

D gene: .
V gene: TRBV30
CDR3 length: 12
clone size: .
J gene: TRBJ1-3
CDR3 DNA: TGTGCCCGCCGGGGGAACGGAAACACCATATATTTT
CDR3 protein: CARRGNGNTIYF

D gene: TRBD2
V gene: TRBV27
CDR3 length: 16
clone size: many
J gene: TRBJ2-7
CDR3 DNA: TGTGCCAGCTCGGGGGTGGCTAGCGGGAGTCAGAGGGAGCAGTACTTC
CDR3 protein: CASSGVASGSQREQYF

D gene: TRBD1
V gene: TRBV20-1
CDR3 length: 15
clone size: .
J gene: TRBJ2-5
CDR3 DNA: TGCAGTGCGTATCCCGGGACAGGGGCGCAAGAGACCCAGTACTTC
CDR3 protein: CSAYPGTGAQETQYF

D gene: .
V gene: TRBV6-2/TRBV6-3
CDR3 length: 15
clone size: few
J gene: TRBJ2-6
CDR3 DNA: TGTGCCAGCAGCGACCGAAGCTCTGGGGCCAACGTCCTGACTTTC
CDR3 protein: CASSDRSSGANVLTF

D gene: .
V gene: TRBV3-1
CDR3 length: 13
clone size: .
J gene: TRBJ2-3
CDR3 DNA: TGTGCCAGCAGTTCGAGGAGGCCCCATACGCAGTATTTT
CDR3 protein: CASSSRRPHTQYF

D gene: TRBD1
V gene: TRBV10-2
CDR3 length: 14
clone size: .
J gene: TRBJ1-5
CDR3 DNA: TGCGCCAGCACCGGACAGGGGCCTAATCAGCCCCAGCATTTT
CDR3 protein: CASTGQGPNQPQHF

D gene: .
V gene: TRBV3-1
CDR3 length: 17
clone size: medium-sized
J gene: TRBJ2-1
CDR3 DNA: TGTGCCAGCAGCCCCCGCCTCCGGACTACCTCCTACAATGAGCAGTTCTTC
CDR3 protein: CASSPRLRTTSYNEQFF

D gene: .
V gene: TRBV18
CDR3 length: 14
clone size: .
J gene: TRBJ2-3
CDR3 DNA: TGTGCCAGCTCGCCGAGACAGAGTACAGATACGCAGTATTTT
CDR3 protein: CASSPRQSTDTQYF

D gene: .
V gene: TRBV2
CDR3 length: 15
clone size: .
J gene: TRBJ2-3
CDR3 DNA: TGTGCCAGCGGGGGGGACAGCCGGTATGGAGATACGCAGTATTTT
CDR3 protein: CASGGDSRYGDTQYF

D gene: .
V gene: TRBV7-2
CDR3 length: 15
clone size: .
J gene: TRBJ2-1
CDR3 DNA: TGTGCCAGCAGCCCCGTGGCAGTCTCCTACAATGAGCAGTTCTTC
CDR3 protein: CASSPVAVSYNEQFF

D gene: TRBD2
V gene: TRBV14
CDR3 length: 13
clone size: .
J gene: TRBJ2-1
CDR3 DNA: TGTGCCAAGGGAGCGGGAGGGCATGGTGAGCAGTTCTTC
CDR3 protein: CAKGAGGHGEQFF

D gene: .
V gene: TRBV5-1
CDR3 length: 15
clone size: .
J gene: TRBJ2-2
CDR3 DNA: TGCGCCAGCAGCTTGGAGGCATCGAACACCGGGGAGCTGTTTTTT
CDR3 protein: CASSLEASNTGELFF

D gene: .
V gene: TRBV7-2
CDR3 length: 12
clone size: .
J gene: TRBJ2-1
CDR3 DNA: TGTGCCAGCAGCGCTACAGTGTATGAGCAGTTCTTC
CDR3 protein: CASSATVYEQFF

D gene: .
V gene: TRBV3-1
CDR3 length: 14
clone size: .
J gene: TRBJ1-2
CDR3 DNA: TGTGCCAGCAGCCAAGGACAGTCCCTCGGTGGCTACACCTTC
CDR3 protein: CASSQGQSLGGYTF

D gene: .
V gene: TRBV19
CDR3 length: 12
clone size: many
J gene: TRBJ2-1
CDR3 DNA: TGTGCCAGTTCGGGCGGCCACAATGAGCAGTTCTTC
CDR3 protein: CASSGGHNEQFF

D gene: .
V gene: TRBV7-6
CDR3 length: 16
clone size: .
J gene: TRBJ2-2
CDR3 DNA: TGTGCCAGCAGCTCCCGGGACAAAAAGGACACCGGGGAGCTGTTTTTT
CDR3 protein: CASSSRDKKDTGELFF

D gene: TRBD2
V gene: TRBV25-1
CDR3 length: 17
clone size: many
J gene: TRBJ2-3
CDR3 DNA: TGTGCCAGCAGCGAGATAGGGAGCGGGAGAGGTACAGATACGCAGTATTTT
CDR3 protein: CASSEIGSGRGTDTQYF

D gene: .
V gene: TRBV12-3/TRBV12-4
CDR3 length: 17
clone size: .
J gene: TRBJ2-3
CDR3 DNA: TGTGCCAGCAGTTTAGGGACGGGACTCAGGGCGGCAGATACGCAGTATTTT
CDR3 protein: CASSLGTGLRAADTQYF

D gene: .
V gene: TRBV5-1
CDR3 length: 14
clone size: many
J gene: TRBJ1-3
CDR3 DNA: TGCGCCAGCAGCCAGGGGAGTTCTGGAAACACCATATATTTT
CDR3 protein: CASSQGSSGNTIYF

D gene: .
V gene: TRBV4-1
CDR3 length: 17
clone size: few
J gene: TRBJ2-7
CDR3 DNA: TGCGCCAGCAGCCAAGATGGACTTCCCCAGCGCAGCGGCGAGCAGTACTTC
CDR3 protein: CASSQDGLPQRSGEQYF

D gene: .
V gene: TRBV6-5
CDR3 length: 16
clone size: .
J gene: TRBJ2-2
CDR3 DNA: TGTGCCAGCAGTTACTCGCCAGGGTCGTGGACCGGGGAGCTGTTTTTT
CDR3 protein: CASSYSPGSWTGELFF

D gene: .
V gene: TRBV10-3
CDR3 length: 13
clone size: few
J gene: TRBJ2-5
CDR3 DNA: TGTGCCACCGGAGTGGGGTCCCAAGAGACCCAGTACTTC
CDR3 protein: CATGVGSQETQYF

D gene: .
V gene: TRBV20-1
CDR3 length: 11
clone size: .
J gene: TRBJ2-5
CDR3 DNA: TGCAGTGCATGGCGCGCAGAGACCCAGTACTTC
CDR3 protein: CSAWRAETQYF

D gene: TRBD2
V gene: TRBV11-2
CDR3 length: 16
clone size: many
J gene: TRBJ2-7
CDR3 DNA: TGTGCCAGCAGCGACCTTAATAGCGGGAGAGCCTACGAGCAGTACTTC
CDR3 protein: CASSDLNSGRAYEQYF

D gene: TRBD2
V gene: TRBV5-1
CDR3 length: 18
clone size: many
J gene: TRBJ2-2
CDR3 DNA: TGCGCCAGCAGCTTGGAACTAGCGGGGGCCTTGAACACCGGGGAGCTGTTTTTT
CDR3 protein: CASSLELAGALNTGELFF

D gene: TRBD1
V gene: TRBV5-1
CDR3 length: 15
clone size: .
J gene: TRBJ2-1
CDR3 DNA: TGCGCCAGCAGCTTGGGTCAGGGGGTTCAGGATGAGCAGTTCTTC
CDR3 protein: CASSLGQGVQDEQFF

D gene: TRBD1
V gene: TRBV20-1
CDR3 length: 15
clone size: .
J gene: TRBJ2-4
CDR3 DNA: TGCAGTGCTAGCGACGTTGGACAGGGAAAAAACATTCAGTACTTC
CDR3 protein: CSASDVGQGKNIQYF

D gene: TRBD1
V gene: TRBV10-3
CDR3 length: 11
clone size: many
J gene: TRBJ1-1
CDR3 DNA: TGTGCCATCAGCGGACAGGGTTTCGCTTTCTTT
CDR3 protein: CAISGQGFAFF

D gene: TRBD2
V gene: TRBV4-2
CDR3 length: 16
clone size: .
J gene: TRBJ2-7
CDR3 DNA: TGTGCCAGCAGCCAAGATCGCGGGAGGAGCTCCTACGAGCAGTACTTC
CDR3 protein: CASSQDRGRSSYEQYF

D gene: TRBD1
V gene: TRBV14
CDR3 length: 17
clone size: few
J gene: TRBJ1-3
CDR3 DNA: TGTGCCAGCAGCCGCGGACAGGGTAGAAGTAATGGAAACACCATATATTTT
CDR3 protein: CASSRGQGRSNGNTIYF

D gene: .
V gene: TRBV27
CDR3 length: 19
clone size: many
J gene: TRBJ1-6
CDR3 DNA: TGTGCCAGCAATTGGCCGCAGGGAGGGACATCTACCTATAATTCACCCCTCCACTTT
CDR3 protein: CASNWPQGGTSTYNSPLHF

D gene: TRBD2
V gene: TRBV30
CDR3 length: 15
clone size: .
J gene: TRBJ2-7
CDR3 DNA: TGTGCCTGGAGTAAGGTGCGGGGGGGCGTCTACGAGCAGTACTTC
CDR3 protein: CAWSKVRGGVYEQYF

D gene: .
V gene: TRBV21-1
CDR3 length: 17
clone size: .
J gene: TRBJ1-1
CDR3 DNA: TGTGCCAGCAGCAAAGCGCTTTGTGGAGACATGAACACTGAAGCTTTCTTT
CDR3 protein: CASSKALCGDMNTEAFF

D gene: .
V gene: TRBV6-2/TRBV6-3
CDR3 length: 15
clone size: .
J gene: TRBJ2-1
CDR3 DNA: TGTGCCAGCAGCCTAGCGAGACTACACGACAATGAGCAGTTCTTC
CDR3 protein: CASSLARLHDNEQFF

D gene: .
V gene: TRBV5-1
CDR3 length: 14
clone size: .
J gene: TRBJ1-1
CDR3 DNA: TGCGCCAGCAGCTGGGGGACAACCAACACTGAAGCTTTCTTT
CDR3 protein: CASSWGTTNTEAFF

D gene: TRBD2
V gene: TRBV20-1
CDR3 length: 17
clone size: .
J gene: TRBJ2-5
CDR3 DNA: TGCAGTGCCAGAAGGGCGAGCGGGGGGGTGAACCAAGAGACCCAGTACTTC
CDR3 protein: CSARRASGGVNQETQYF

D gene: TRBD2
V gene: TRBV12-3/TRBV12-4
CDR3 length: 14
clone size: few
J gene: TRBJ2-7
CDR3 DNA: TGTGCCAGCAGTTGGACTAGCGGGAGATACGAGCAGTACTTC
CDR3 protein: CASSWTSGRYEQYF

D gene: .
V gene: TRBV27
CDR3 length: 15
clone size: .
J gene: TRBJ1-2
CDR3 DNA: TGTGCCAGCAGTAACCAAGCGGCAGCTAAGTATGGCTACACCTTC
CDR3 protein: CASSNQAAAKYGYTF

D gene: .
V gene: TRBV2
CDR3 length: 13
clone size: few
J gene: TRBJ2-7
CDR3 DNA: TGTGCCAGCAGAGGGACGGTCTCCTACGAGCAGTACTTC
CDR3 protein: CASRGTVSYEQYF

D gene: TRBD1
V gene: TRBV12-3/TRBV12-4
CDR3 length: 17
clone size: .
J gene: TRBJ1-5
CDR3 DNA: TGTGCCAGCAGCCTGGGACAGGGGTCTCAGAACAATCAGCCCCAGCATTTT
CDR3 protein: CASSLGQGSQNNQPQHF

D gene: TRBD1
V gene: TRBV6-1
CDR3 length: 13
clone size: once
J gene: TRBJ2-7
CDR3 DNA: TGTGCCAGCAGTGTGGACAGGGTCCGCGAGCAGTACTTC
CDR3 protein: CASSVDRVREQYF

D gene: .
V gene: TRBV7-2
CDR3 length: 15
clone size: few
J gene: TRBJ2-7
CDR3 DNA: TGTGCCAGCAGCCCCTCGGGGCAGGGATCAGCCGAGCAGTACTTC
CDR3 protein: CASSPSGQGSAEQYF